This T cell receptor beta chain is drawn from a study of OX40 agonist ivuxolimab in advanced cancers. Study results and limitations: Dosing at 0.1 to 3.0 mg/kg was accompanied by clonal expansion of CD4+ and CD8+ blood T cells by week 6.

The CDR3 is made up of 13 amino acids. Trimming stripped 2 bases from V and 4 bases from J, with 7 bases between. From germline, CDR1 is SGHAT and CDR2 FQNNGV. Comments on this clone: Its specificity is not known.

Generated by immunoSEQ multiplex PCR, the TCRdb table keeps only in-frame clones and is missing some. This table has approximately 86,000 clones, approximately 86% appearing once. Source: CD4+ or CD8+ T cells sorted from blood, taken in a trial of the OX40 agonist ivuxolimab. This clonotype originated in an adult with an advanced solid tumor such as melanoma, head and neck, liver or kidney cancer. The chain has TRBV11-2 and TRBJ2-3; no clear D. The CDR3 DNA follows: TGTGCCAGCAGCTTAATCTCGGCAGATACGCAGTATTTT. Protein product: CASSLISADTQYF.